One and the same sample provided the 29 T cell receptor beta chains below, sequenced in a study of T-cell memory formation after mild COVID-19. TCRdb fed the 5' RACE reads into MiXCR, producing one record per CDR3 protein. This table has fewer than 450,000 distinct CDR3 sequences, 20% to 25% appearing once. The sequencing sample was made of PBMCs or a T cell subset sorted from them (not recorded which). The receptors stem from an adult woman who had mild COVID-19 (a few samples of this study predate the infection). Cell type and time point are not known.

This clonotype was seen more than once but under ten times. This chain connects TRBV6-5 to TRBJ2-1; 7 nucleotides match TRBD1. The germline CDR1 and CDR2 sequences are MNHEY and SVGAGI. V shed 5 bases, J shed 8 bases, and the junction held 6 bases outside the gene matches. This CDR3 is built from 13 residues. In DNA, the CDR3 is TGTGCCAGCAGTCTGGACAGGCGTTATGAGCAGTTCTTC. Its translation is CASSLDRRYEQFF.

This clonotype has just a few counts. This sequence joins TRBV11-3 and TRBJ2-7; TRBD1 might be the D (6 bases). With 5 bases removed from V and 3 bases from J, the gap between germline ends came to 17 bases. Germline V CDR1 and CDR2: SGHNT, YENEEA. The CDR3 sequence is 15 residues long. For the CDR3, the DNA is TGTGCCAGCAGCGCCGAAGGACAGAGTTACTACGAGCAGTACTTC. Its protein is CASSAEGQSYYEQYF.

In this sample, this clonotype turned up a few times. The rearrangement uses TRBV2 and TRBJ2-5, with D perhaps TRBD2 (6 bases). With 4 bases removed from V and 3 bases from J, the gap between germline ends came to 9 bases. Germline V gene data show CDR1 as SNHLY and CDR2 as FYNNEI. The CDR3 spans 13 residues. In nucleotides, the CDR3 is TGTGCCAGCAGTGGGGACTCGAAAGAGACCCAGTACTTC. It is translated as CASSGDSKETQYF.

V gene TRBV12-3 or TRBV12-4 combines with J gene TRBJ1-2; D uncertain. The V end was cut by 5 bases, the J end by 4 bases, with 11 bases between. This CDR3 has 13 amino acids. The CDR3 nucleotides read TGTGCCAGCAGTCGCTCTGGGAGCTATGGCTACACCTTC. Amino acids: CASSRSGSYGYTF.

CDR3 DNA: TGTGCCAGCACCGTGGGGAGAGGGAACACCGGGGAGCTGTTTTTT. The encoded protein is CASTVGRGNTGELFF. The V call is TRBV12-3 or TRBV12-4, the J call TRBJ2-2; the D gene is possibly TRBD2 (5 bases). With 7 bases removed from V and 1 base from J, the gap between germline ends came to 13 bases. The CDR3 consists of 15 residues.

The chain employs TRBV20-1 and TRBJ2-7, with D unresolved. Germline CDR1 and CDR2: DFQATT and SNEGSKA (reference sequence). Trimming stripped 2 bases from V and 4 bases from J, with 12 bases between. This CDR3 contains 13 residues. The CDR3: CSARPLSRYEQYF. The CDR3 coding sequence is TGCAGTGCTAGACCCCTCAGCAGGTACGAGCAGTACTTC.

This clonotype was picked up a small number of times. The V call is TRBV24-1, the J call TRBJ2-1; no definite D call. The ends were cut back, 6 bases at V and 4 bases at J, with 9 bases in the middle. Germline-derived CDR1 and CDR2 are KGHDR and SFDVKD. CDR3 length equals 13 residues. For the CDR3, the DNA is TGTGCCACCAGTTTGACCAATTACAATGAGCAGTTCTTC. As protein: CATSLTNYNEQFF.

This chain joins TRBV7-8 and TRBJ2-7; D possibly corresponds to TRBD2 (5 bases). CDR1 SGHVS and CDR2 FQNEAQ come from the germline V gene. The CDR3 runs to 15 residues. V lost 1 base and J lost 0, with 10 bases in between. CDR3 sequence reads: CASSLGRELSYEQYF. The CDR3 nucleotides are TGTGCCAGCAGCTTAGGAAGGGAGCTCTCCTACGAGCAGTACTTC.

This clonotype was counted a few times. In DNA form, the CDR3 reads TGTGCCAGCAGCGAAAGTGGGGGGGCCTACGAGCAGTACTTC. Its translation: CASSESGGAYEQYF. This chain connects TRBV9 to TRBJ2-7, with TRBD2 matching over 7 bases. The CDR3 runs to 14 residues. V was pared by 3 bases and J by 2 bases, with 5 bases of the junction left unmatched. Germline CDR1 is SGDLS and CDR2 is YYNGEE.

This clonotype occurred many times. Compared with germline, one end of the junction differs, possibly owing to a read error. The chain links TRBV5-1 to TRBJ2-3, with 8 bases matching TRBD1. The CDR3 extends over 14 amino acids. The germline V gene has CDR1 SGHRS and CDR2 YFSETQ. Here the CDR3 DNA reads TGTGCCAGCAGTTGGGGACAGGGCACAGATACGCAGTATTTT. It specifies CASSWGQGTDTQYF.

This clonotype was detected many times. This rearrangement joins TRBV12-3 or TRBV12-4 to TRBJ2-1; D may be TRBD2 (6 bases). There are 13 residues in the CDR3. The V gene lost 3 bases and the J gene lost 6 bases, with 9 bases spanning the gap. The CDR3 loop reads CASSFYSGNEQFF. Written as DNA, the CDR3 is TGTGCCAGCAGTTTTTATAGCGGCAATGAGCAGTTCTTC.

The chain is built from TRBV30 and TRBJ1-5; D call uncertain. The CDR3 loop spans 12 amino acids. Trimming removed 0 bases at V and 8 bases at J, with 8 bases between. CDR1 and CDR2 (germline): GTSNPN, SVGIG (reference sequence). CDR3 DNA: TGTGCCTGGAGTGTTGGGTTGAAGCCCCAGCATTTT. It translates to CAWSVGLKPQHF.

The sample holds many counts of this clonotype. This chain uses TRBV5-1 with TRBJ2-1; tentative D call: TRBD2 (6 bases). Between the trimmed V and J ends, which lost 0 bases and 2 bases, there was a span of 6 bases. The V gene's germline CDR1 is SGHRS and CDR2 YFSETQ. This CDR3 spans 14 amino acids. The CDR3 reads CASSLGGAYNEQFF. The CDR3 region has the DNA TGCGCCAGCAGCTTGGGGGGGGCCTACAATGAGCAGTTCTTC. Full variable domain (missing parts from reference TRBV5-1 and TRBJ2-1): KAGVTQTPRYLIKTRGQQVTLSCSPISGHRSVSWYQQTPGQGLQFLFEYFSETQRNKGNFPGRFSGRQFSNSRSEMNVSTLELGDSALYLCASSLGGAYNEQFFGPGTRLTVL.

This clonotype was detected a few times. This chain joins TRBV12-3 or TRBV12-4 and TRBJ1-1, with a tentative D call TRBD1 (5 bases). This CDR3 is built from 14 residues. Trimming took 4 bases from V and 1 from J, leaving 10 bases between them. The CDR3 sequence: CASSSRQKNTEAFF. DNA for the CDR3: TGTGCCAGCAGTTCGAGACAGAAGAACACTGAAGCTTTCTTT.

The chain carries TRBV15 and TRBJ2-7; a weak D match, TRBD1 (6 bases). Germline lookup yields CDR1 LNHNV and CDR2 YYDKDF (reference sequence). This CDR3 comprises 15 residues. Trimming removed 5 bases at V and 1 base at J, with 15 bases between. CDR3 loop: CATSSTAGDSYEQYF. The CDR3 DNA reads TGTGCCACCAGCTCAACCGCAGGGGATTCCTACGAGCAGTACTTC.

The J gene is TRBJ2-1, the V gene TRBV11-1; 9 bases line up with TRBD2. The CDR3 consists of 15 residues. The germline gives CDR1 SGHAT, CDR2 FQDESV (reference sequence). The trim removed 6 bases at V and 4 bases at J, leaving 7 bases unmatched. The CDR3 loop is CASRKASGVYNEQFF. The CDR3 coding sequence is TGTGCCAGCAGGAAAGCTAGCGGGGTATACAATGAGCAGTTCTTC. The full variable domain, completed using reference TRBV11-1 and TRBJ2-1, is EAEVAQSPRYKITEKSQAVAFWCDPISGHATLYWYRQILGQGPELLVQFQDESVVDDSQLPKDRFSAERLKGVDSTLKIQPAELGDSAMYLCASRKASGVYNEQFFGPGTRLTVL.

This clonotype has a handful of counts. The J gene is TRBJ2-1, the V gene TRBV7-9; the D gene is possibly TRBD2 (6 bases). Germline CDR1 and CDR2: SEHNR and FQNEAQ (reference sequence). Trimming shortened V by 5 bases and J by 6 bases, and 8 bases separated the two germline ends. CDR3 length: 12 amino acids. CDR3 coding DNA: TGTGCCAGCAGCCGGGACTCCAATGAGCAGTTCTTC. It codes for CASSRDSNEQFF.

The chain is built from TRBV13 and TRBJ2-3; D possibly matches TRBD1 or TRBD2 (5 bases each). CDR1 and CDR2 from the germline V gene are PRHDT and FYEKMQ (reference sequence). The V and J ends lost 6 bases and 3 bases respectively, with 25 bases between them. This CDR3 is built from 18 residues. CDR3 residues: CASSVGITGARRTDTQYF. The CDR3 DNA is TGTGCCAGCAGTGTGGGGATAACCGGGGCCCGTCGTACAGATACGCAGTATTTT.

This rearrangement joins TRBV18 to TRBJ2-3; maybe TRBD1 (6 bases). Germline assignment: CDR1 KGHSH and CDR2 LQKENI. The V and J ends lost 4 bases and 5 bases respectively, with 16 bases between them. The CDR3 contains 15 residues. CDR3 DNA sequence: TGTGCCAGCTCACTCGGGACCATAGGGGGAGATACGCAGTATTTT. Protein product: CASSLGTIGGDTQYF.

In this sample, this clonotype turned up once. CDR3 nucleotide sequence: TGTGCCAGCCGGGACGGATGGTACACTGAAGCTTTCTTT. Translation: CASRDGWYTEAFF. The rearrangement links TRBV6-2 or TRBV6-3 to TRBJ1-1, with a weak D call TRBD1 (5 bases). The V end was cut by 8 bases, the J end by 3 bases, with 13 bases between. The length of the CDR3 is 13 residues. Germline V gene sequence: CDR1 MNHEY, CDR2 SVGEGT.

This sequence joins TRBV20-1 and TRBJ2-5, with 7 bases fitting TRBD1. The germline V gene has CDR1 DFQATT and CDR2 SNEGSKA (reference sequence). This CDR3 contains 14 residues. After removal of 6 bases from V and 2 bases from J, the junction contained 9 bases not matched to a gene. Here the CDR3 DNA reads TGCAGTGCGGACGACAGGGAACTACAAGAGACCCAGTACTTC. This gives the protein CSADDRELQETQYF.

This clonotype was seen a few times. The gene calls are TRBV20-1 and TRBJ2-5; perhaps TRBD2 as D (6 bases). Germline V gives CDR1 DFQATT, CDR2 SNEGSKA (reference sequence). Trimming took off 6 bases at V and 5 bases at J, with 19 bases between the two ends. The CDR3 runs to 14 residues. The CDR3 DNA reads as TGCAGTGCCAGCCCAGAGGAGGGTTGGGAGACCCAGTACTTC. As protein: CSASPEEGWETQYF.

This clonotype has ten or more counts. The CDR3 sequence: CSVIRDQETQYF. As DNA, the CDR3 is TGCAGCGTTATTAGGGACCAAGAGACCCAGTACTTC. This chain connects TRBV29-1 to TRBJ2-5; D is ambiguous. The CDR3 is 12 amino acids. Trimming took off 5 bases at V and 0 bases at J, with 7 bases between the two ends. Per the germline V gene, CDR1 is SQVTM and CDR2 is ANQGSEA.

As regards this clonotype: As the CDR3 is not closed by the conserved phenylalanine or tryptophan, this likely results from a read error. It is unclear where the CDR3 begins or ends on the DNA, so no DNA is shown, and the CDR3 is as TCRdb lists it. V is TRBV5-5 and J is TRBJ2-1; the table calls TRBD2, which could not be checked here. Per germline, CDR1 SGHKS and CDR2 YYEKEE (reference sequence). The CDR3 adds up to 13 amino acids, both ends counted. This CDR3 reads CASSFGLAGAPLL.

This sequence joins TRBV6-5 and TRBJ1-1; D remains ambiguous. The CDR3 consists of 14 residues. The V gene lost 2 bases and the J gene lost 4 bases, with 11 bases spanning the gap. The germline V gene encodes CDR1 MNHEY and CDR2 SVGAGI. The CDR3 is CASSYMGRRTEAFF. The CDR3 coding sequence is TGTGCCAGCAGTTACATGGGAAGGCGCACTGAAGCTTTCTTT.

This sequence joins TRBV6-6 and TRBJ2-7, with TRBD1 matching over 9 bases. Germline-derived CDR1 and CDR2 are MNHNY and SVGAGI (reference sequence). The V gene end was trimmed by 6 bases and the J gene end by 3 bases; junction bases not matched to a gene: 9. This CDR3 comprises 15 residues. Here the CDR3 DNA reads TGTGCCAGCAGATTTACAGGGGGCGCTTTCTACGAGCAGTACTTC. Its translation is CASRFTGGAFYEQYF.

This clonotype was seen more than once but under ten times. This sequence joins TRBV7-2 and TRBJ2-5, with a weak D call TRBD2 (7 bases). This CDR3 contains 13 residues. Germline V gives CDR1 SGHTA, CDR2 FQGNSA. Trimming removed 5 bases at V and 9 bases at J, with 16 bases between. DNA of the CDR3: TGTGCCAGCAGCCCCACTAGCGAGGGGGCCCAGTACTTC. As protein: CASSPTSEGAQYF.

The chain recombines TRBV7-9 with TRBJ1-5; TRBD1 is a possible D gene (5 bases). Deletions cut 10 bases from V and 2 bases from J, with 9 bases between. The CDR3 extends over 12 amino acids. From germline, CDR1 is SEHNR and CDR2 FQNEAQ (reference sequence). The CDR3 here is CATPGGNQPQHF. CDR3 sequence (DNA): TGTGCCACTCCGGGGGGCAATCAGCCCCAGCATTTT. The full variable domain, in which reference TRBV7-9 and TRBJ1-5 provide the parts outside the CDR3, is DTGVSQNPRHKITKRGQNVTFRCDPISEHNRLYWYRQTLGQGPEFLTYFQNEAQLEKSRLLSDRFSAERPKGSFSTLEIQRTEQGDSAMYLCATPGGNQPQHFGDGTRLSIL.

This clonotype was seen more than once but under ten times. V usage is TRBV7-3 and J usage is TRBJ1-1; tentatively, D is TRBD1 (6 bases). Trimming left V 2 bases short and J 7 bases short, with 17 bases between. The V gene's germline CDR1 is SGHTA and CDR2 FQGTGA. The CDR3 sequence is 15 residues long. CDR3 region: CASSLHGGGLSEAFF. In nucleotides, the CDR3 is TGTGCCAGCAGCTTACATGGGGGGGGCCTGAGTGAAGCTTTCTTT.